A selection of T cell receptor beta chains follows, all from one sample in a study of T cell repertoires in cytomegalovirus infection. One entry per CDR3 protein results from TCRdb running MiXCR on the reads. This table has about 740,000 distinct CDR3 sequences, under 40% appearing once. Sample: PBMCs. These receptors were obtained from a human donor in good health (CMV status not recorded). Some clones in this sample may be carry-over from other donors' samples. The CDR3 runs from the conserved cysteine through the conserved F or W. The D gene is left open where the match is weak. For some rows the clone size is stated as once, few or many, or as a class when expanded; others skip it.

V	D	J	size	length	DNA	CDR3
TRBV7-6	NA	TRBJ1-5	NA	16	TGTGCCAGCAGCTTAGGATCAACGGGGGCGGATTCGCCCCAGCATTTT	CASSLGSTGADSPQHF
TRBV19	NA	TRBJ1-2	NA	10	TGTGCCAGTTCCGCGTGGGGCTACACCTTC	CASSAWGYTF
TRBV2	NA	TRBJ2-1	NA	13	TGTGCCAGAAGCCCAACAGGGTTTCTTGAGCAGTTCTTC	CARSPTGFLEQFF
TRBV6-1	NA	TRBJ1-2	NA	13	TGTGCCAGCAGTGAAGCGGGGGTCTATGGCTACACCTTC	CASSEAGVYGYTF
TRBV2	NA	TRBJ1-1	NA	15	TGTGCCAGCATGGCGGGCGGGCAGGGGAACACTGAAGCTTTCTTT	CASMAGGQGNTEAFF
TRBV3-1	NA	TRBJ2-4	NA	14	TGTGCCAGCAGCCAACAAGTGGGGGGAAACATTCAGTACTTC	CASSQQVGGNIQYF
TRBV29-1	NA	TRBJ2-1	once	17	TGCATCGCCATGCAGGGTGTTCGGGGGGCTGCGGACAATGAGCAGTTCTTC	CIAMQGVRGAADNEQFF
TRBV7-6	NA	TRBJ2-7	NA	16	TGTGCCAGCAGCTGGGACGGTGGTGGGAGCTCCTACGAGCAGTACTTC	CASSWDGGGSSYEQYF
TRBV7-2	TRBD2	TRBJ2-1	many	16	TGTGCCAGCAGCTTAGGAGGACTAGCGGGAGCGTATGAGCAGTTCTTC	CASSLGGLAGAYEQFF
TRBV7-9	NA	TRBJ2-2	NA	15	TGTGCCAGCAGCTTAGAGCTAGAGCTCACCGGGGAGCTGTTTTTT	CASSLELELTGELFF
TRBV7-8	NA	TRBJ1-2	few	15	TGTGCCAGCAGCTTAGATGCCAGTTCCCCCTATGGCTACACCTTC	CASSLDASSPYGYTF
TRBV5-8	TRBD1	TRBJ2-3	few	15	TGTGCCAGCAGGCACCGGGACAGCAACACAGATACGCAGTATTTT	CASRHRDSNTDTQYF
TRBV15	NA	TRBJ2-7	few	14	TGTGCCACCAGCAGAGGGGGGGACTTCTACGAGCAGTACTTC	CATSRGGDFYEQYF
TRBV6-2/TRBV6-3	NA	TRBJ2-1	NA	11	TGTGCCAGCAGTTTCCGGAGTGAGCAGTTCTTC	CASSFRSEQFF
TRBV27	NA	TRBJ1-1	many	13	TGTGCCAGCAGTTTCCAGCTGAACACTGAAGCTTTCTTT	CASSFQLNTEAFF
TRBV11-2	TRBD1	TRBJ2-7	NA	18	TGTGCCAGCAGCTTAGATATATTTGAGGGGGCGTACTTCTACGAGCAGTACTTC	CASSLDIFEGAYFYEQYF
TRBV7-2	NA	TRBJ2-7	few	14	TGTGCCAGCAGCTTATACGGGGACACCTACGAGCAGTACTTC	CASSLYGDTYEQYF
TRBV7-6	NA	TRBJ2-6	NA	15	TGTGCCAGCAGCTTAGAATTCTCTGGGGCCAACGTCCTGACTTTC	CASSLEFSGANVLTF
TRBV20-1	NA	TRBJ2-1	NA	15	TGCAGTGCTAGAGATCGGGGCTACTGGGGGAATGAGCAGTTCTTC	CSARDRGYWGNEQFF
TRBV12-5	TRBD1	TRBJ1-1	NA	17	TGTGCTAGTTGTTTATACCCCCACGGGACAGGGGGCACTGAAGCTTTCTTT	CASCLYPHGTGGTEAFF
TRBV6-1	TRBD2	TRBJ2-7	NA	17	TGTGCCAGCAGTGAAGTTACTAGCGGGGGGCAGGCCTACGAGCAGTACTTC	CASSEVTSGGQAYEQYF
TRBV5-4	NA	TRBJ1-1	NA	15	TGTGCCAGCAGCCCCCGGAGAGGGTCGAACACTGAAGCTTTCTTT	CASSPRRGSNTEAFF
TRBV20-1	TRBD1	TRBJ1-6	once	14	TGCAGTTCTCGGACAGGGAGTCCGGGATCACCCCTCCACTTT	CSSRTGSPGSPLHF
TRBV11-2	NA	TRBJ1-5	NA	15	TGTGCCAGCAGCCCAGGTTACACCGGGAATCAGCCCCAGCATTTT	CASSPGYTGNQPQHF
TRBV5-5	TRBD1	TRBJ2-1	NA	16	TGTGCCAGCAGCTTGCGGCAGGGGGCGCCGCAAAATGAGCAGTTCTTC	CASSLRQGAPQNEQFF
TRBV28	NA	TRBJ2-2	NA	14	TGTGCCAGTCAGGGCCTAGCGAACACCGGGGAGCTGTTTTTT	CASQGLANTGELFF
TRBV5-4	TRBD2	TRBJ2-1	few	19	TGTGCCAGCAGCTTAGATGGGTTTAGTCTAGCGGGAGGGAACAATGAGCAGTTCTTC	CASSLDGFSLAGGNNEQFF
TRBV11-3	TRBD2	TRBJ2-1	few	17	TGTGCCAGCAGCTTAGTGCGGGGGGGAGGGGCCTACAATGAGCAGTTCTTC	CASSLVRGGGAYNEQFF
TRBV7-8	NA	TRBJ2-1	NA	17	TGTGCCAGCAGCTTGGGTTCTTGGAAACCCTCCTACAATGAGCAGTTCTTC	CASSLGSWKPSYNEQFF
TRBV2	NA	TRBJ2-7	NA	16	TGTGCCAGCAGTGGAGACCGATGGGTTGGAGACTACGAGCAGTACTTC	CASSGDRWVGDYEQYF
TRBV11-2	NA	TRBJ2-1	few	14	TGTGCCAGCAGCTCTCCCACTCCAGGGGATCTGGGGTTCTTC	CASSSPTPGDLGFF
TRBV27	NA	TRBJ1-4	NA	16	TGTGCCAGCAGTTTATCCACCCACCCAGCTAATGAAAAACTGTTTTTT	CASSLSTHPANEKLFF
TRBV6-4	TRBD2	TRBJ2-3	few	20	TGTGCCAGCAGTGAGGGGGCTAGCGGGGGCCTCGACCCTGGCACAGATACGCAGTATTTT	CASSEGASGGLDPGTDTQYF
TRBV7-8	NA	TRBJ2-2	many	14	TGTGCCAGCAGCTTCGTGGGGGACACCGGGGAGCTGTTTTTT	CASSFVGDTGELFF
TRBV7-3	NA	TRBJ2-5	few	13	TGTGCCAGCAGCCCTCTGGACCAAGAGACCCAGTACTTC	CASSPLDQETQYF
TRBV14	NA	TRBJ2-7	NA	16	TGTGCCAGCAGCCAAGATCGGTGGGGGGCTGTGGACGAGCAGTACTTC	CASSQDRWGAVDEQYF
TRBV6-8	TRBD1	TRBJ1-5	once	13	TGTGCCAGCTGGACAGGGCCTAATCAGCCCCAGCATTTT	CASWTGPNQPQHF
TRBV9	TRBD1	TRBJ2-1	few	16	TGTGCCAGCAGCTTGCAAGGGACAGCCCTTCACAATGAGCAGTTCTTC	CASSLQGTALHNEQFF
TRBV19	NA	TRBJ2-5	NA	13	TGTGCCAGTAGGACAGGACTCGGAGAGACCCAGTACTTC	CASRTGLGETQYF
TRBV7-2	TRBD1	TRBJ2-7	few	15	TGTGCCAGCAGTTATACAGGGGCCTCTTCCTACGAGCAGTACTTC	CASSYTGASSYEQYF
TRBV4-2	NA	TRBJ2-7	NA	14	TGTGCCAGCAGCCAAGAACTAGAATCCTACGAGCAGTACTTC	CASSQELESYEQYF
TRBV7-2	TRBD1	TRBJ2-3	many	16	TGTGCCAGCAGCGTTCCTCAGGGGGTAGTTGGATTGACGCAGTATTTT	CASSVPQGVVGLTQYF
TRBV20-1	TRBD1	TRBJ2-2	NA	14	TGCAGTGCTAAGGGACAGGGAAGAACCGGGGAGCTGTTTTTT	CSAKGQGRTGELFF
TRBV7-9	TRBD2	TRBJ2-7	few	13	TGTGCCAGCAGCCGCGCCGGGGGGTACGAGCAGTACTTC	CASSRAGGYEQYF
TRBV5-4	NA	TRBJ2-1	NA	13	TGTGCCAGCAGCTTGGCCCTCCACAATGAGCAGTTCTTC	CASSLALHNEQFF
TRBV7-2	NA	TRBJ1-2	NA	12	TGTGCCAGCAGCTCAGGGGTTTATGGCTACACCTTC	CASSSGVYGYTF
TRBV25-1	NA	TRBJ1-2	NA	15	TGTGCCAGCAGTGAATTAGGGACAACGAGAGGAGGCTACACCTTC	CASSELGTTRGGYTF
TRBV18	TRBD1	TRBJ2-1	NA	15	TGTGCCAGCTCACCGGGGGACAGGGGTCGGAATGAGCAGTTCTTC	CASSPGDRGRNEQFF
TRBV7-6	NA	TRBJ2-1	many	13	TGTGCCAGCAGCTATGGACCGTACAATGAGCAGTTCTTC	CASSYGPYNEQFF
TRBV2	NA	TRBJ2-2	NA	12	TGTGCCAGCAGTGGGACGGCCGGGGAGCTGTTTTTT	CASSGTAGELFF
TRBV19	NA	TRBJ1-1	few	15	TGTGCCAGTAGTACCCGTCGCCGGGGGAACACTGAAGCTTTCTTT	CASSTRRRGNTEAFF
TRBV11-1	NA	TRBJ2-2	NA	15	TGTGCCAGCAGCTTAGCACAGACGAACACCGGGGAGCTGTTTTTT	CASSLAQTNTGELFF
TRBV7-2	NA	TRBJ2-7	many	15	TGTGCCAGCAGCTTCGAGCGGGCCGGATCCTACGAGCAGTACTTC	CASSFERAGSYEQYF
TRBV10-3	TRBD2	TRBJ2-3	once	15	TGTGCCATCAGCCGGACTAGCGGGTCGACAGATACGCAGTATTTT	CAISRTSGSTDTQYF
TRBV7-2	NA	TRBJ2-7	many	16	TGTGCCAGCAGCTTTCTAGCGCTTCAGTTTTCCTACGAGCAGTACTTC	CASSFLALQFSYEQYF
TRBV7-6	TRBD1	TRBJ1-4	many	15	TGTGCCAGCAGCCCATGGGACAGGGAGAATGAAAAACTGTTTTTT	CASSPWDRENEKLFF
TRBV6-5	NA	TRBJ2-7	NA	16	TGTGCCAGCGGTAATCTAAAACTGGGCGGTTCCTACGAGCAGTACTTC	CASGNLKLGGSYEQYF
TRBV6-1	TRBD1	TRBJ1-5	NA	15	TGTGCCAGCAGGGTTACAGGGGATAGCAATCAGCCCCAGCATTTT	CASRVTGDSNQPQHF
TRBV3-1	NA	TRBJ2-1	NA	13	TGTGCCAGCAGCCAAAATGAGGTACCTGAGCAGTTCTTC	CASSQNEVPEQFF
TRBV29-1	TRBD1	TRBJ2-1	NA	13	TGCAGCGTTGAGGGACAGGGATACAATGAGCAGTTCTTC	CSVEGQGYNEQFF